The 16 T cell receptor beta chains given below trace back to one sample, sequenced in a study of blood T cell repertoires in COVID-19 (dated by TCRdb to the early 2020s). Library method: the immunoSEQ multiplex PCR assay. TCRdb limited this immuneACCESS table to in-frame rearrangements with V and J called. A share of clones is missing; checked studies link under half to unresolved V genes, and the rest is unexplained. The sample table shows about 250,000 clones, and about nine tenths are seen once. The ten largest account for just over 2.5% of the sample. The specimen sequenced was PBMCs or T cells enriched from blood (not recorded which). These receptors came from a woman in her thirties with acute COVID-19.

CDR3 protein: CASSLEWQGYGYTF. The CDR3 DNA reads TGTGCCAGCAGTTTAGAGTGGCAGGGGTATGGCTACACCTTC. J is TRBJ1-2 and V is TRBV27; D possibly corresponds to TRBD1 (6 bases). CDR1 is MNHEY, CDR2 SMNVEV, per germline (reference sequence). The CDR3 runs to 14 residues. V dropped 2 bases and J dropped 5 bases, with 12 bases sitting between them.

This chain connects TRBV5-1 to TRBJ2-3; 8 nucleotides match TRBD1. The V gene end was trimmed by 6 bases and the J gene end by 5 bases; junction bases not matched to a gene: 8. The CDR3 runs to 14 residues. CDR1 SGHRS and CDR2 YFSETQ come from the germline V gene. The DNA of the CDR3 is TGCGCCAGCAAACCGGGACAGGCGGAAGATACGCAGTATTTT. It translates to CASKPGQAEDTQYF.

This clone was picked up a small number of times. The CDR3, as DNA: TGTGCTAGTGGTTTTATACAGGGGGCTAGCTCCTACAATGAGCAGTTCTTC. Translated: CASGFIQGASSYNEQFF. The chain joins TRBV12-5 to TRBJ2-1, with 9 positions matching TRBD1. CDR1 and CDR2 from the germline V gene are LGHNT and FRNRAP. With V trimmed by 3 bases and J by 0 bases, 6 bases remained unmatched. The CDR3 runs to 17 residues. The complete variable domain, with remaining parts taken from reference TRBV12-5 and TRBJ2-1, reads DARVTQTPRHKVTEMGQEVTMRCQPILGHNTVFWYRQTMMQGLELLAYFRNRAPLDDSGMPKDRFSAEMPDATLATLKIQPSEPRDSAVYFCASGFIQGASSYNEQFFGPGTRLTVL.

In this sample, this clone turned up once. This chain uses TRBV27 with TRBJ1-2; 10 positions match TRBD1. CDR1 is MNHEY and CDR2 is SMNVEV in the germline V gene (reference sequence). This CDR3 region has 15 residues. V shed 4 bases, J shed 3 bases, and the junction held 5 bases outside the gene matches. CDR3 loop: CASSSRQGADYGYTF. The CDR3 DNA is TGTGCCAGCAGTTCCCGACAGGGGGCTGACTATGGCTACACCTTC.

The V and J genes are TRBV15 and TRBJ2-3; 7 bases map to TRBD2. V shed 3 bases, J shed 6 bases, and the junction held 9 bases outside the gene matches. The CDR3 totals 15 residues. Germline V CDR1 and CDR2: LNHNV, YYDKDF (reference sequence). The CDR3 DNA reads as TGTGCCACCAGCAGGACTAGCCCCTGGAGTGATACGCAGTATTTT. Protein: CATSRTSPWSDTQYF.

A few counts support this clone. The chain combines TRBV5-6 with TRBJ2-7; D is possibly TRBD1 (6 bases). Germline values: CDR1 SGHDT, CDR2 YYEEEE. V gave up 2 bases and J gave up 0 bases, with 12 bases separating them. This CDR3 comprises 15 residues. The CDR3 DNA reads as TGTGCCAGCAGCTTACAGGGAGATAGCTCCTACGAGCAGTACTTC. Its translation: CASSLQGDSSYEQYF.

V and J are TRBV18 and TRBJ1-3; maybe TRBD1 (5 bases). The CDR3 runs 15 residues. CDR1 is KGHSH, CDR2 LQKENI, per germline. V was clipped by 3 bases and J by 4 bases, with 13 bases between them. CDR3 nucleotide sequence: TGTGCCAGCTCACCCGTTGCAGGGTCAGGAAACACCATATATTTT. Translating gives CASSPVAGSGNTIYF.

V is TRBV4-1 and J is TRBJ2-3; D is uncertain. V lost 3 bases, J lost 0 bases, and 10 bases lay in between. The CDR3 has 15 residues. From germline, CDR1 is MGHRA and CDR2 YSYEKL. The CDR3 DNA follows: TGCGCCAGCAGCCAGACTCCAGCTAGCACAGATACGCAGTATTTT. Translating it yields CASSQTPASTDTQYF.

The chain uses TRBV30 and TRBJ1-2; D may be TRBD1 (5 bases). The CDR3 is made up of 12 amino acids. The V and J ends lost 2 bases and 4 bases respectively, with 8 bases between them. CDR1 and CDR2 from the germline V gene are GTSNPN and SVGIG (reference sequence). The CDR3 here is CAWSQGLYGYTF. CDR3 bases: TGTGCCTGGAGTCAGGGCCTCTATGGCTACACCTTC.

This chain uses TRBV7-9 with TRBJ1-5; TRBD1 matches 7 bases. This CDR3 spans 15 amino acids. The germline V gene has CDR1 SEHNR and CDR2 FQNEAQ (reference sequence). The junction had 9 bases not matched to a gene; V was cut back by 5 bases and J by 5 bases. The CDR3 coding sequence is TGTGCCAGCAGCGCAACAGGGGATCGATATCAGCCCCAGCATTTT. Protein product: CASSATGDRYQPQHF. Full variable domain (outside the CDR3, taken from reference TRBV7-9 and TRBJ1-5): DTGVSQNPRHKITKRGQNVTFRCDPISEHNRLYWYRQTLGQGPEFLTYFQNEAQLEKSRLLSDRFSAERPKGSFSTLEIQRTEQGDSAMYLCASSATGDRYQPQHFGDGTRLSIL.

The chain is built from TRBV5-1 and TRBJ1-3, with D possibly TRBD1 on 6 matching bases. Trimming removed 1 base from V and 0 bases from J, with 20 bases in between. The CDR3 has 19 residues. The germline gives CDR1 SGHRS, CDR2 YFSETQ. The CDR3: CASSLTPGSGAFSGNTIYF. CDR3 nucleotides: TGCGCCAGCAGCTTGACGCCCGGTTCAGGGGCCTTCTCTGGAAACACCATATATTTT.

This clone showed up just once. V and J are TRBV27 and TRBJ1-2; D is possibly TRBD1 (5 bases). This CDR3 is 12 amino acids long. Per the germline V gene, CDR1 is MNHEY and CDR2 is SMNVEV (reference sequence). Trimming pared 6 bases from V and 6 bases from J, leaving 11 bases between. CDR3 sequence: CASREPGNGYTF. CDR3 DNA sequence: TGTGCCAGCAGGGAGCCAGGGAATGGCTACACCTTC.

The rearrangement joins TRBV19 to TRBJ2-4, with 7 bases lining up with TRBD1. V lost 1 base and J lost 0; bases outside the gene matches: 6. This CDR3 has 17 residues. CDR1 LNHDA and CDR2 SQIVND come from the germline V gene (reference sequence). The CDR3 DNA follows: TGTGCCAGTAGTATAGTTGGACAGGACCTAGCCAAAAACATTCAGTACTTC. Encoded protein: CASSIVGQDLAKNIQYF. The full variable domain, rest sourced from reference TRBV19 and TRBJ2-4, is DGGITQSPKYLFRKEGQNVTLSCEQNLNHDAMYWYRQDPGQGLRLIYYSQIVNDFQKGDIAEGYSVSREKKESFPLTVTSAQKNPTAFYLCASSIVGQDLAKNIQYFGAGTRLSVL.

This clone was detected only a few times. V and J are TRBV7-9 and TRBJ2-7, with TRBD1 as a possible D gene (7 bases). The V gene's germline CDR1 is SEHNR and CDR2 FQNEAQ (reference sequence). The length of the CDR3 is 14 residues. Trimming left V 10 bases short and J 3 bases short, with 19 bases between. The DNA for the CDR3 is TGTGCCATCATTCAGGGAGGACAGGTCTACGAGCAGTACTTC. Its translation: CAIIQGGQVYEQYF.

The chain employs TRBV10-3 and TRBJ1-1; TRBD1 is a possible D gene (5 bases). Germline V CDR1 and CDR2: ENHRY, SYGVKD. The CDR3 covers 10 residues. Trimming removed 8 bases at V and 8 bases at J, with 9 bases between. The CDR3 coding sequence is TGTGCCATCGGGCAGGGAGAAGCTTTCTTT. It translates to CAIGQGEAFF.

CDR3 residues: CASSLARRETQYF. Written as DNA, the CDR3 is TGCGCCAGCAGCTTGGCCCGGAGAGAGACCCAGTACTTC. The rearrangement links TRBV5-1 to TRBJ2-5; D is unclear. Trimming cost V 0 bases and J 4 bases, with 7 bases left between them. CDR1 is SGHRS and CDR2 is YFSETQ in the germline V gene. The CDR3 has 13 residues.